These T cell receptor beta chains were read from a single sample in a study of molecular identifiers for immune sequencing clone quantification. TCRdb fed the PCR reads into MiXCR, producing one record per CDR3 protein. Among around 470,000 distinct CDR3 sequences listed, about 26% were seen once. Sequenced input: naive CD8+ T cells from blood, with Jurkat cell RNA spiked in. The origin of the receptors is a human donor in good health. Some libraries in this study had Jurkat cell RNA spiked in. CDR3s include the opening cysteine and the closing phenylalanine or tryptophan. The D gene is left open where the match is weak. Not every row has a clone size; where given, it reads once, few, many or a size class.

v_call	clone_size	j_call	d_call	cdr3_nt	cdr3_aa
TRBV4-3	.	TRBJ2-1	.	TGCGCCAGCAGCCAAGCGGCCGCGTTTCCTGAGCAGTTCTTC	CASSQAAAFPEQFF
TRBV6-2/TRBV6-3	.	TRBJ1-5	TRBD1	TGTGCCAGCAGTCCCCAGGGGGGGGGAGATCAGCCCCAGCATTTT	CASSPQGGGDQPQHF
TRBV10-2	.	TRBJ2-5	TRBD2	TGCGCCAGCAGTGAGAGCGGGAGACCCGAGACCCAGTACTTC	CASSESGRPETQYF
TRBV28	few	TRBJ2-1	.	TGTGCCAGCAGTTTCAGGGCGTTCGAGAATGAGCAGTTCTTC	CASSFRAFENEQFF
TRBV4-1	.	TRBJ1-2	.	TGCGCCAGCAGCCCCCTACCCGGGTCGTCTAACTATGGCTACCCCTTC	CASSPLPGSSNYGYPF
TRBV27	few	TRBJ2-7	TRBD2	TGTGCCAGCAGTACTAGCGGGGGGCAAACCTACGAGCAGTACTTC	CASSTSGGQTYEQYF
TRBV12-3/TRBV12-4	many	TRBJ2-5	TRBD1	TGTGCCAGCAGTTTGGACAGGGACGGGGAAGAGACCCAGTACTTC	CASSLDRDGEETQYF
TRBV11-3	many	TRBJ1-1	.	TGTGCCAGCAGCTTAGGGATTGGTGAAGCTTTCTTT	CASSLGIGEAFF
TRBV2	.	TRBJ2-2	.	TGTGCCAGCAGGGACACAGCGAGGGCTGGTGCGGGGGAGCTGTTTTTT	CASRDTARAGAGELFF
TRBV7-9	.	TRBJ1-1	.	TGTGCCAGCAGCATTGGACCCGGGGGCTCGAACACTGAAGCTTTCTTT	CASSIGPGGSNTEAFF
TRBV7-8	.	TRBJ2-5	TRBD2	TGTGCCAGCAGCAATAGCGGGGGGGCAGGGGAGACCCAGTACTTC	CASSNSGGAGETQYF
TRBV4-1	many	TRBJ2-3	TRBD1	TGCGCCAGCAGCCAAGGACAGGGTTTAGATACGCAGTATTTT	CASSQGQGLDTQYF
TRBV5-1	many	TRBJ2-3	TRBD1	TGCGCCAGCAGCTTGGCCGGGACAGAGACAGATACGCAGTATTTT	CASSLAGTETDTQYF
TRBV7-9	many	TRBJ1-4	.	TGTGCCAGCAGCTCACAGGGAACTAATGAAAAACTGTTTTTT	CASSSQGTNEKLFF
TRBV16	.	TRBJ1-6	.	TGCGCCAGCAGCCAATCTGGTGGGGGTATGAATTCACCCCTCCACTTT	CASSQSGGGMNSPLHF
TRBV27	few	TRBJ2-3	TRBD2	TGTGCCAGCACGAATCTAGCGGGAGGGCCGGAGTTAGATACGCAGTATTTT	CASTNLAGGPELDTQYF
TRBV12-3/TRBV12-4	many	TRBJ1-1	.	TGTGCCAGCAGTTTAACCCTAAAAGGCACTGAAGCTTTCTTT	CASSLTLKGTEAFF
TRBV7-9	.	TRBJ2-3	TRBD2	TGTGCCAGCAACTTAGCGTTACTAGCGGTTACAGATACGCAGTATTTT	CASNLALLAVTDTQYF
TRBV6-5	few	TRBJ2-1	.	TGTGCCAGCACTAACGGGGGGCCGAGTGAGCAGTTCTTC	CASTNGGPSEQFF
TRBV28	many	TRBJ2-4	.	TGTGCCAGCAGTTTACGCGGACCAAACAAAGGGATTCAGTACTTC	CASSLRGPNKGIQYF
TRBV27	many	TRBJ2-7	.	TGTGCCAGCGGGGTTGGGGAGCAGTACTTC	CASGVGEQYF
TRBV12-3/TRBV12-4	.	TRBJ2-1	.	TGTGCCAGCAGTGGCAGACAGTACAATGAGCAGTTCTTC	CASSGRQYNEQFF
TRBV27	many	TRBJ1-1	.	TGTGCCAGCAGTTTAGGGGGGAGAGCCACTGAAGCTTTCTTT	CASSLGGRATEAFF
TRBV4-1	.	TRBJ2-1	.	TGCGCCAGCAGCCAGGCCCCGCAAGAGCGCACCTCCTACAATGAGCAGTTCTTC	CASSQAPQERTSYNEQFF
TRBV30	.	TRBJ1-1	.	TGTGCCTGGAGTGTACTCCCCCACACTGAAGCTTTCTTT	CAWSVLPHTEAFF
TRBV20-1	many	TRBJ2-7	.	TGCAGTGCTAGGAGCCGGGACTCTGCCTACGAGCAGTACTTC	CSARSRDSAYEQYF
TRBV6-5	many	TRBJ2-7	TRBD1	TGTGCCAGCAGTTACGACAGGGACTACGAGCAGTACTTC	CASSYDRDYEQYF
TRBV7-2	.	TRBJ2-2	.	TGTGCCAGCAGCTTCGGCCAGGGTGCCGGGGAGCTGTTTTTT	CASSFGQGAGELFF
TRBV7-9	.	TRBJ2-7	TRBD1	TGTGCCAGCAGCACACTTTCCAGGACAGGGATGTACGAGCAGTACTTC	CASSTLSRTGMYEQYF
TRBV5-1	few	TRBJ2-7	TRBD1	TGCGCCAGCAGCTTCGACAGGGACGGAACCTACGAGCAGTACTTC	CASSFDRDGTYEQYF
TRBV28	many	TRBJ2-7	.	TGTGCCAGCAGTTCCCGGGACACAGGATTATACGAGCAGTACTTC	CASSSRDTGLYEQYF
TRBV11-2	many	TRBJ2-7	TRBD1	TGTGCCAGCAGCTTCGGGACAGCCTACGAGCAGTACTTC	CASSFGTAYEQYF
TRBV19	few	TRBJ2-7	TRBD1	TGTGCCAGTAGTATAGCCTCCGGGACAGGGGGATACGAGCAGTACTTC	CASSIASGTGGYEQYF
TRBV18	few	TRBJ1-1	TRBD1	TGTGCCAGCTCACCCCGCGGCGGGACAGGGGGCATTGAAGCTTTCTTT	CASSPRGGTGGIEAFF
TRBV27	few	TRBJ2-1	TRBD2	TGTGCCAGCAGTTTGGAGGGCGGGGGGGGCTGGGGGAATGAGCAGTTCTTC	CASSLEGGGGWGNEQFF
TRBV5-6	.	TRBJ2-5	.	TGTGCCAGCAGCCGGCGAACGTACCAAGAGACCCAGTACTTC	CASSRRTYQETQYF
TRBV7-9	many	TRBJ2-3	.	TGTGCCAGCAGCCCGCCGGCTAGGTCAGATACGCAGTATTTT	CASSPPARSDTQYF